These 5 T cell receptor beta chains came from one sample sequenced in a study of shared clonotypes between healthy human individuals. Terminally differentiated effector memory CD45RA+ cells were excluded by CCR7 positive selection of CD45RO-negative cells. Measured with immunoSEQ multiplex PCR; TCRdb has only the in-frame clones, and not every one. The table has 800,000 or so clones, approximately 96% seen once. The sequenced sample consisted of naive CD8+ T cells sorted from blood. These receptors came from a man under 40 in good health.

V gene TRBV6-1 combines with J gene TRBJ2-7, with D possibly being TRBD1 or TRBD2 (5 bases each). The CDR3 totals 15 residues. Germline CDR1 and CDR2: MNHNS and SASEGT. The V and J ends lost 3 bases and 6 bases respectively, with 18 bases between them. The CDR3, as DNA: TGTGCCAGCAGTGAGCCCGGGACGGGCGTATTCGAGCAGTACTTC. Protein sequence: CASSEPGTGVFEQYF.

The V gene is TRBV19, the J gene TRBJ2-4, with 7 positions matching TRBD2. This CDR3 contains 15 residues. Per germline, CDR1 LNHDA and CDR2 SQIVND (reference sequence). The V and J ends lost 5 bases and 7 bases, in that order; junction bases with no gene match: 11. CDR3 in DNA: TGTGCCAGTAGTCCCATGGGACTACCCCTCAACATTCAGTACTTC. Translating it yields CASSPMGLPLNIQYF.

The chain joins TRBV7-9 to TRBJ2-5; D gene uncertain. The CDR3 sequence is 14 residues long. V was cut by 5 bases and J by 0 bases, with 10 bases left in between. Germline V gene data show CDR1 as SEHNR and CDR2 as FQNEAQ (reference sequence). The CDR3 is CASSIVGNQETQYF. The CDR3 bases are TGTGCCAGCAGCATCGTGGGGAACCAAGAGACCCAGTACTTC.

The rearrangement joins TRBV30 to TRBJ2-1; 9 nucleotides line up with TRBD2. V was pared by 8 bases and J by 9 bases, with 14 bases of the junction left unmatched. Germline values: CDR1 GTSNPN, CDR2 SVGIG (reference sequence). The CDR3 has 14 residues. The CDR3 DNA sequence: TGTGCCCTCAATTCCGCGGGAGGGCCCGGTGAGCAGTTCTTC. This encodes CALNSAGGPGEQFF.

J is TRBJ1-3 and V is TRBV4-1; the D gene is possibly TRBD1 (6 bases). This CDR3 is 18 amino acids long. Trimming stripped 3 bases from V and 4 bases from J, with 22 bases between. The germline V gene has CDR1 MGHRA and CDR2 YSYEKL. The DNA for the CDR3 is TGCGCCAGCAGCCAGAGGGGGGGCAGGGATCCCGAAGGAAACACCATATATTTT. Encoded protein: CASSQRGGRDPEGNTIYF.